This TCR beta chain was sequenced for a study of breast tumors, draining lymph nodes, adjacent tissues. MiXCR, applied by TCRdb to the multiplex PCR reads, yields one record per CDR3 protein. The profile covers 85,000 to 120,000 distinct CDR3 sequences, with around 30% appearing a single time and approximately 5% taken by the ten largest. Study-wide findings and caveats: Luminal-like breast cancer showed significantly higher tumor–nontumor repertoire similarity than basal-like. Compared with lymph nodes, tumors were less diverse; compared with nontumor tissue, more.

Axillary draining lymph nodes of breast cancer patients supplied the node samples. This CDR3 has 12 amino acids. Trimming took 6 bases from V and 1 from J, leaving 6 bases between them. Germline CDR1 MNHNY, CDR2 SVGAGI (reference sequence). This clonotype was detected ten times or more. Its antigen is unidentified. This may arise from a read error, as a much more abundant clone is one base away. This clonotype was obtained from a female donor with breast cancer. Some clones in this sample may be carry-over from other donors' samples. Input material: axillary lymph node tissue. The V and J genes are TRBV6-6 and TRBJ1-2; D gene ambiguous. The CDR3 loop reads CASRPDNYGYTF. In DNA form, the CDR3 reads TGTGCCAGCAGGCCGGATAACTATGGCTACACCTTC.